Below, 13 T cell receptor beta chains from the same sample are listed, as sequenced in a study of PD-1 and CTLA-4 blockade in melanoma. TCRdb keeps only in-frame clones here, not all; method: immunoSEQ multiplex PCR. The data hold tens of thousands of clones, with approximately 90% observed a single time. The sequencing used CD8+ T cells from peripheral blood, collected from a patient given anti-PD-1 treatment. The source of these receptors is a human donor with melanoma.

The V and J genes are TRBV3-1 (or the pseudogene TRBV3-2) and TRBJ2-1, with D possibly matching TRBD2 (6 bases). The germline V gene encodes CDR1 LGHDT and CDR2 YNNKEL (reference sequence). V lost 1 base and J 0 bases, leaving 10 bases between the germline ends. This CDR3 spans 16 amino acids. CDR3 sequence reads: CASSQGGGSSYNEQFF. The CDR3 nucleotides are TGTGCCAGCAGCCAAGGTGGGGGGAGCTCCTACAATGAGCAGTTCTTC.

This clone was seen a single time. Within the sample, other DNA sequences also encode this same CDR3. CDR3: CASSLTGYTEAFF. CDR3 DNA sequence: TGCGCCAGCAGCCTGACAGGGTATACTGAAGCTTTCTTT. J is TRBJ1-1 and V is TRBV5-1; 7 bases line up with TRBD1. V trimming: 4 bases; J trimming: 5 bases; junction bases outside the gene matches: 5. This CDR3 comprises 13 residues. Germline CDR1 is SGHRS and CDR2 is YFSETQ.

This chain uses TRBV4-1 with TRBJ1-5; D is perhaps TRBD1 (5 bases). V lost 0 bases, J lost 7 bases, and 13 bases lay in between. This CDR3 has 15 residues. Per the germline V gene, CDR1 is MGHRA and CDR2 is YSYEKL. CDR3 protein: CASSQEQGSWQPQHF. The CDR3 bases are TGCGCCAGCAGCCAAGAGCAGGGCTCATGGCAGCCCCAGCATTTT.

This chain links TRBV4-3 with TRBJ1-2; TRBD1 agrees at 9 bases. Germline V gene lookup returns CDR1 LGHNA and CDR2 YSLEER. After removal of 1 base from V and 5 bases from J, the junction contained 5 bases not matched to a gene. This CDR3 is built from 15 residues. CDR3: CASSQARTGDYGYTF. The CDR3 DNA is TGCGCCAGCAGCCAAGCCCGGACAGGGGATTATGGCTACACCTTC.

This chain uses TRBV19 with TRBJ1-1, with no clear D. This CDR3 spans 13 amino acids. The germline CDR1 and CDR2 sequences are LNHDA and SQIVND (reference sequence). V was clipped by 5 bases and J by 0 bases, with 7 bases between them. As DNA, the CDR3 is TGTGCCAGTAGTTTGACCTTGAACACTGAAGCTTTCTTT. It is translated as CASSLTLNTEAFF.

This chain links TRBV7-2 with TRBJ1-3; the D is unclear. V was cut by 1 base and J by 1 base, with 8 bases left in between. The CDR3 sequence is 15 residues long. CDR1 is SGHTA, CDR2 FQGNSA, per germline. CDR3 sequence: CASSLGRISGNTIYF. Written as DNA, the CDR3 is TGTGCCAGCAGCTTAGGCCGGATTTCTGGAAACACCATATATTTT.

J is TRBJ2-3 and V is TRBV4-1; no clear D gene. V was cut by 2 bases and J by 0 bases, with 12 bases left in between. The CDR3 is made up of 16 amino acids. Germline V gene lookup returns CDR1 MGHRA and CDR2 YSYEKL. The CDR3 here is CASSQSVGSSTDTQYF. Here the CDR3 DNA reads TGCGCCAGCAGCCAATCGGTGGGGTCTAGCACAGATACGCAGTATTTT.

The chain couples TRBV9 to TRBJ1-1; 8 nucleotides match TRBD1. The length of the CDR3 is 15 residues. Germline V gene data show CDR1 as SGDLS and CDR2 as YYNGEE. With 4 bases clipped from V and 1 base from J, the junction kept 6 bases outside the gene matches. The CDR3 bases are TGTGCCAGCAGCCCGCGGACAGGGAGGAACACTGAAGCTTTCTTT. Amino acid sequence: CASSPRTGRNTEAFF.

This clone was counted only a few times. The chain couples TRBV5-6 to TRBJ2-2; 10 bases line up with TRBD2. Trimming took 2 bases from V and 3 from J; bases not matched to a gene: 10. The CDR3 runs 18 residues. Per the germline V gene, CDR1 is SGHDT and CDR2 is YYEEEE. The CDR3 coding sequence is TGTGCCAGCAGCTTCGAACTAGCGGGGCTCGGGGACACCGGGGAGCTGTTTTTT. Protein: CASSFELAGLGDTGELFF.

The chain links TRBV9 to TRBJ1-5; 7 nucleotides line up with TRBD1. The CDR3 extends over 14 amino acids. Germline CDR1 is SGDLS and CDR2 is YYNGEE. J was trimmed by 4 bases and V by 4 bases; bases with no gene match: 5. CDR3: CASSPGTDNQPQHF. The CDR3 DNA follows: TGTGCCAGCAGCCCCGGGACAGATAATCAGCCCCAGCATTTT.

The chain uses TRBV19 and TRBJ1-2, with a weak D call TRBD1 (5 bases). Germline V gene lookup returns CDR1 LNHDA and CDR2 SQIVND (reference sequence). This CDR3 has 13 amino acids. Trimming removed 6 bases from V and 4 bases from J, with 12 bases in between. The CDR3 nucleotides are TGTGCCAGTAGGGCAGGGCCAGGCTATGGCTACACCTTC. Protein sequence: CASRAGPGYGYTF.

The chain carries TRBV5-1 and TRBJ1-2, with TRBD1 matching 9 bases. The CDR3 runs to 15 residues. Trimming removed 4 bases from V and 4 bases from J; junction bases left unmatched: 8. Germline CDR1 is SGHRS and CDR2 is YFSETQ. The CDR3 loop is CASSLGQGSSYGYTF. CDR3 coding DNA: TGCGCCAGCAGCCTGGGACAGGGCTCTAGCTATGGCTACACCTTC.

This chain joins TRBV5-1 and TRBJ2-7; D is uncertain. Germline values: CDR1 SGHRS, CDR2 YFSETQ. The CDR3 sequence is 13 residues long. Trimming cost V 0 bases and J 0 bases, with 4 bases left between them. The CDR3 coding sequence is TGCGCCAGCAGCTTGGACCCCTCCTACGAGCAGTACTTC. It encodes CASSLDPSYEQYF. Together with reference TRBV5-1 and TRBJ2-7, the CDR3 gives the full variable domain: KAGVTQTPRYLIKTRGQQVTLSCSPISGHRSVSWYQQTPGQGLQFLFEYFSETQRNKGNFPGRFSGRQFSNSRSEMNVSTLELGDSALYLCASSLDPSYEQYFGPGTRLTVT.